The 21 T cell receptor beta chains below all came from one sample that was sequenced in a study of shared clonotypes between healthy human individuals. Method: immunoSEQ multiplex PCR; TCRdb's copy keeps in-frame clones and lacks some. The sample has under 2,000,000 clones, about 95% seen once. Naive CD8 cells lacked CD45RO and underwent positive selection for CCR7, leaving out terminally differentiated effector memory CD45RA+ cells. Sequences were obtained from naive CD8+ T cells sorted from blood. All receptors come from a man between 18 and 35 years old in good health.

This clone is a singleton in its sample. The J gene is TRBJ1-5, the V gene TRBV2, with 10 bases aligning to TRBD1. The germline V gene has CDR1 SNHLY and CDR2 FYNNEI. V shed 4 bases and J 7 bases; nucleotides not matched to a gene: 7. This CDR3 is built from 15 residues. DNA for the CDR3: TGTGCCAGCAGTGGGTTCGGGACAGGGGACCAGCCCCAGCATTTT. This codes for CASSGFGTGDQPQHF.

This clone was seen a single time. The chain combines TRBV5-1 with TRBJ1-4; no reliable D call. V was clipped by 2 bases and J by 7 bases, with 12 bases between them. CDR1 is SGHRS and CDR2 is YFSETQ in the germline V gene. The CDR3 length is 14 residues. CDR3 in DNA: TGCGCCAGCAGCTTACAGTTCGGATTTGAAAAACTGTTTTTT. Translated: CASSLQFGFEKLFF. Together with reference TRBV5-1 and TRBJ1-4, the CDR3 gives the full variable domain: KAGVTQTPRYLIKTRGQQVTLSCSPISGHRSVSWYQQTPGQGLQFLFEYFSETQRNKGNFPGRFSGRQFSNSRSEMNVSTLELGDSALYLCASSLQFGFEKLFFGSGTQLSVL.

The V gene is TRBV6-1, the J gene TRBJ1-6; 8 positions match TRBD1. V shed 6 bases and J 9 bases; nucleotides not matched to a gene: 10. The V gene's germline CDR1 is MNHNS and CDR2 SASEGT. CDR3 length: 15 residues. The CDR3 region is CASSRRQGWRSPLHF. The CDR3 DNA is TGTGCCAGCAGCCGCAGACAGGGGTGGCGTTCACCCCTCCACTTT.

V gene TRBV19 combines with J gene TRBJ1-3; D is perhaps TRBD1 (6 bases). V lost 4 bases to trimming and J lost 0 bases, with 10 bases between them. In germline, CDR1 is LNHDA, CDR2 SQIVND (reference sequence). The CDR3 covers 15 residues. CDR3 DNA: TGTGCCAGTAGTACGCGGGACACCTCTGGAAACACCATATATTTT. This sequence encodes CASSTRDTSGNTIYF.

The CDR3 loop is CASSPTGYHEQYF. Here the CDR3 DNA reads TGTGCCAGCAGTCCTACAGGGTACCACGAGCAGTACTTC. This sequence joins TRBV6-1 and TRBJ2-7; D might be TRBD1 (6 bases). From germline, CDR1 is MNHNS and CDR2 SASEGT. This CDR3 region has 13 residues. The V end was cut by 5 bases, the J end by 5 bases, with 13 bases between.

Remarks on this clone: The sample has other DNA sequences that encode this CDR3 too. The chain carries TRBV7-2 and TRBJ1-2; D may be TRBD1 (5 bases). The length of the CDR3 is 18 residues. V was pared by 1 base and J by 6 bases, with 24 bases between. The germline CDR1 and CDR2 sequences are SGHTA and FQGNSA. This chain's CDR3 is CASSLVVGTGPTLDGYTF. The CDR3 DNA is TGTGCCAGCAGCTTAGTGGTGGGGACGGGGCCCACTTTGGATGGCTACACCTTC. Full variable domain (outside the CDR3, taken from reference TRBV7-2 and TRBJ1-2): GAGVSQSPSNKVTEKGKDVELRCDPISGHTALYWYRQSLGQGLEFLIYFQGNSAPDKSGLPSDRFSAERTGGSVSTLTIQRTQQEDSAVYLCASSLVVGTGPTLDGYTFGSGTRLTVV.

This chain uses TRBV7-6 with TRBJ2-2, with D perhaps matching TRBD2 (6 bases). V shed 3 bases and J shed 1 base, with 9 bases lying between them. This CDR3 has 15 amino acids. Germline V lookup: CDR1 SGHVS, CDR2 FNYEAQ. CDR3 sequence (DNA): TGTGCCAGCAGCTTTGGGACTCAGAACACCGGGGAGCTGTTTTTT. Translation: CASSFGTQNTGELFF. The full variable domain, its missing parts supplied by reference TRBV7-6 and TRBJ2-2, is GAGVSQSPRYKVTKRGQDVALRCDPISGHVSLYWYRQALGQGPEFLTYFNYEAQQDKSGLPNDRFSAERPEGSISTLTIQRTEQRDSAMYRCASSFGTQNTGELFFGEGSRLTVL.

Notes on this clone: This sample also contains other DNA sequences that code for the same CDR3. The chain recombines TRBV9 with TRBJ1-3; D unresolved. V shed 2 bases and J shed 1 base, with 7 bases lying between them. The germline V gene has CDR1 SGDLS and CDR2 YYNGEE. CDR3 length equals 14 residues. This CDR3 is CASSVEDSGNTIYF. CDR3 DNA: TGTGCCAGCAGCGTGGAGGATTCTGGAAACACCATATATTTT.

V and J are TRBV27 and TRBJ2-1; 8 positions agree with TRBD2. Germline trimming cut 7 bases from V and 7 bases from J; bases unmatched to any gene: 6. CDR3 length: 13 amino acids. Germline V gene lookup returns CDR1 MNHEY and CDR2 SMNVEV (reference sequence). This chain's CDR3 is CASMSGGRNEQFF. In nucleotides, the CDR3 is TGTGCCAGCATGTCGGGGGGGCGGAATGAGCAGTTCTTC.

The CDR3 DNA is TGTGCCAGCAGTGAAGGGGGGGTCCGCACAGATACGCAGTATTTT. Translation gives CASSEGGVRTDTQYF. The chain combines TRBV6-1 with TRBJ2-3, with D possibly TRBD2 on 6 matching bases. Germline V gene sequence: CDR1 MNHNS, CDR2 SASEGT. Trimming cost V 1 base and J 1 base, with 9 bases left between them. This CDR3 spans 15 amino acids.

The chain links TRBV4-1 to TRBJ2-7; D may be TRBD1 (7 bases). V shed 0 bases and J shed 2 bases, with 14 bases lying between them. In germline, CDR1 is MGHRA, CDR2 YSYEKL. This CDR3 comprises 16 residues. CDR3 amino acids: CASSQDPQGEAYEQYF. The CDR3 DNA sequence: TGCGCCAGCAGCCAAGATCCCCAGGGGGAGGCCTACGAGCAGTACTTC.

The chain has TRBV13 and TRBJ2-3; no reliable D call. V was trimmed by 4 bases and J by 2 bases, leaving 10 bases between them. The germline V gene has CDR1 PRHDT and CDR2 FYEKMQ (reference sequence). CDR3 size: 14 residues. The CDR3 DNA follows: TGTGCCAGCAGCTCTTCACTTGACACAGATACGCAGTATTTT. This gives the protein CASSSSLDTDTQYF.

The chain couples TRBV5-1 to TRBJ2-5; D call uncertain. The CDR3 runs to 14 residues. Per the germline V gene, CDR1 is SGHRS and CDR2 is YFSETQ. Trimming took off 3 bases at V and 1 base at J, with 10 bases between the two ends. The CDR3 DNA is TGCGCCAGCAGCTCCCCAGACCCCCAAGAGACCCAGTACTTC. Its protein is CASSSPDPQETQYF.

The rearrangement links TRBV9 to TRBJ2-7, with 16 bases identical to TRBD2. The CDR3 spans 15 residues. Germline values: CDR1 SGDLS, CDR2 YYNGEE. The junction had 1 base not matched to a gene; V was cut back by 2 bases and J by 5 bases. In DNA, the CDR3 is TGTGCCAGCAGCGTCGGGACTAGCGGGAGGGACGAGCAGTACTTC. Protein sequence: CASSVGTSGRDEQYF.

This chain joins TRBV29-1 and TRBJ2-3; TRBD2 matches 9 bases. The length of the CDR3 is 16 residues. CDR1 is SQVTM, CDR2 ANQGSEA, per germline. After removal of 3 bases from V and 6 bases from J, the junction contained 13 bases not matched to a gene. In nucleotides, the CDR3 is TGCAGCGTTGACTTACAGCGGGAGGCCCCCAGTGATACGCAGTATTTT. This gives the protein CSVDLQREAPSDTQYF.

This chain joins TRBV5-1 and TRBJ1-2; 8 nucleotides align to TRBD1. CDR1 is SGHRS, CDR2 YFSETQ, per germline. This CDR3 region has 15 residues. V shed 2 bases and J 8 bases; nucleotides not matched to a gene: 11. The CDR3 region is CASSFDQGAPRGYTF. The CDR3 DNA is TGCGCCAGCAGCTTTGACCAGGGGGCGCCCCGGGGCTACACCTTC. The complete variable domain, with remaining parts taken from reference TRBV5-1 and TRBJ1-2, reads KAGVTQTPRYLIKTRGQQVTLSCSPISGHRSVSWYQQTPGQGLQFLFEYFSETQRNKGNFPGRFSGRQFSNSRSEMNVSTLELGDSALYLCASSFDQGAPRGYTFGSGTRLTVV.

This clone was observed a few times. The chain has TRBV7-2 and TRBJ1-2; D gene unclear. There are 14 residues in the CDR3. The germline CDR1 and CDR2 sequences are SGHTA and FQGNSA. Deletions cut 1 base from V and 1 base from J, with 7 bases between. CDR3 coding DNA: TGTGCCAGCAGCTTAGTGGCCAGTAACTATGGCTACACCTTC. Translated, it gives CASSLVASNYGYTF.

This chain uses TRBV7-6 with TRBJ2-7, with 14 bases identical to TRBD2. CDR1 and CDR2 from the germline V gene are SGHVS and FNYEAQ. The J segment lost 3 bases and the V segment lost 5 bases, leaving 3 bases of the junction unmatched. CDR3 size: 15 residues. CDR3 coding DNA: TGTGCCAGCAGCACGGGGACTAGCGGGAGCTACGAGCAGTACTTC. This translates into CASSTGTSGSYEQYF.

The V gene is TRBV10-3, the J gene TRBJ1-1; no definite D call. Germline CDR1 is ENHRY and CDR2 is SYGVKD. There are 12 residues in the CDR3. With 3 bases removed from V and 7 bases from J, the gap between germline ends came to 9 bases. CDR3 sequence (DNA): TGTGCCATCAGTGAAACCGGTGATGAAGCTTTCTTT. Its protein is CAISETGDEAFF.

This chain uses TRBV4-1 with TRBJ2-7, with D possibly matching TRBD1 (6 bases). Deletions cut 3 bases from V and 2 bases from J, with 11 bases between. From germline, CDR1 is MGHRA and CDR2 YSYEKL. This CDR3 contains 14 residues. The CDR3 sequence: CASSQMDSPYEQYF. CDR3 nucleotides: TGCGCCAGCAGCCAGATGGACAGCCCCTACGAGCAGTACTTC.

The chain carries TRBV7-9 and TRBJ2-7; TRBD2 agrees at 8 bases. Germline CDR1 and CDR2: SEHNR and FQNEAQ (reference sequence). With 2 bases clipped from V and 7 bases from J, the junction kept 4 bases outside the gene matches. The CDR3 totals 13 residues. As DNA, the CDR3 is TGTGCCAGCAGCTTATCGGGGGGGCCGGAGCAGTACTTC. Its translation: CASSLSGGPEQYF.